This T cell receptor (beta chain) was captured in a study of blood T cell repertoires in COVID-19. Overall study: Samples representing acute and convalescent COVID-19 were sourced from the United States, Italy and Spain. Sources were T cells, B-cell-depleted T cells, or PBMCs; the material itself was cDNA or gDNA.

The CDR3 loop spans 15 amino acids. In germline, CDR1 is ENHRY, CDR2 SYGVKD. The V segment lost 4 bases and the J segment 4 bases; nucleotides outside the gene matches: 6. Per the study methods: The authors estimated nucleated cell counts from reference gene primer amplification. The protocol was immunoSEQ multiplex PCR, while the TCRdb copy is restricted to in-frame clones and leaves out a portion. The DNA was the basis for D and trimming; V, J and clone size are from that table. The sample consists of 250,000 to 350,000 clones, roughly 87% of them appearing once. This clone has more than one count but fewer than ten.

The rearrangement links TRBV10-3 to TRBJ2-1; 8 nucleotides line up with TRBD2. This sequence was found in a man younger than 30 with active or convalescent COVID-19. The sequenced sample consisted of peripheral blood. CDR3 DNA sequence: TGTGCCATCAGTGGGGGGGTAGCGGGGTACAATGAGCAGTTCTTC. It is translated as CAISGGVAGYNEQFF.